The present entry profiles one T cell receptor beta chain with its context. Germline CDR1 reads LNHNV; CDR2 reads YYDKDF (reference sequence). The CDR3 consists of 14 residues. This record comes from a study of CXCR3-negative and CXCR3-positive naive CD8 T cells. About the study: Per-library TRB read counts averaged about 1.5 +/- 0.3 million, adding up to 120 million to 150 million in total.

Preparation of TRB cDNA libraries relied on 5' RACE carrying UMI labels. TCRdb re-called the 5' RACE reads; one entry per CDR3 protein, DNA not given. The repertoire shows 45,000 to 60,000 distinct CDR3 sequences; the top ten hold around 0.4%. This TCR was recovered from a human donor in good health. Some clones in this sample may be carry-over from other donors' samples. Sequencing was done on a sample of naive CXCR3- CD8+ T cells from blood. The subset: CD45RO-CCR7+CD27+CD95- naive CD8+ T cells lacking CXCR3 (TNR3-). The chain uses TRBV15 and TRBJ2-3; the D call of TRBD1 rests on TCRdb alone, since no DNA is present to check it. CDR3 amino acids: CATRDRVISDTQYF.